This is a list of T cell receptor beta chains from one sample in a study of blood T cell repertoires in COVID-19. The data were produced by immunoSEQ multiplex PCR, yet TCRdb's version contains in-frame clones alone and is incomplete. The sample has around 380,000 clones, 80% to 90% seen once. Sequenced material: PBMCs or T cells enriched from blood (not recorded which). Receptors originate from a man aged 25 to 40 who had recovered from COVID-19. CDR3s include the opening cysteine and the closing phenylalanine or tryptophan. The D gene is left open where the match is weak. Only some rows state a clone size, as once, few, many or a class for expanded clones.

clone size: few
J gene: TRBJ2-2
V gene: TRBV10-1
D gene: .
CDR3 protein: CASSDTSFSGELFF
CDR3 DNA: TGCGCCAGCAGTGACACTAGCTTTTCCGGGGAGCTGTTTTTT

clone size: .
J gene: TRBJ1-1
V gene: TRBV30
D gene: .
CDR3 protein: CAWSPGRETEAFF
CDR3 DNA: TGTGCCTGGTCCCCCGGGAGAGAAACTGAAGCTTTCTTT

clone size: .
J gene: TRBJ2-1
V gene: TRBV15
D gene: .
CDR3 protein: CATSRDWGLAYNEQFF
CDR3 DNA: TGTGCCACCAGCAGAGATTGGGGGCTGGCCTACAATGAGCAGTTCTTC

clone size: .
J gene: TRBJ1-1
V gene: TRBV3-1/TRBV3-2
D gene: TRBD1
CDR3 protein: CASSPPPGQGIRNTEAFF
CDR3 DNA: TGTGCCAGCAGCCCCCCGCCAGGACAGGGAATTCGGAACACTGAAGCTTTCTTT

clone size: once
J gene: TRBJ1-6
V gene: TRBV7-9
D gene: .
CDR3 protein: CASSLGGTWGGDSPLHF
CDR3 DNA: TGTGCCAGCAGCTTGGGAGGGACATGGGGAGGTGACTCACCCCTCCACTTT

clone size: .
J gene: TRBJ1-1
V gene: TRBV14
D gene: .
CDR3 protein: CASSQGGGLGAFF
CDR3 DNA: TGTGCCAGCAGCCAAGGGGGAGGGCTGGGCGCTTTCTTT

clone size: .
J gene: TRBJ2-2
V gene: TRBV9
D gene: .
CDR3 protein: CASSRRGRGADGGELFF
CDR3 DNA: TGTGCCAGCAGCCGACGGGGGAGGGGGGCTGATGGCGGGGAGCTGTTTTTT

clone size: few
J gene: TRBJ2-7
V gene: TRBV11-2
D gene: .
CDR3 protein: CASSPIDRTGQAYEQYF
CDR3 DNA: TGTGCCAGCAGCCCAATAGACAGGACCGGGCAAGCCTACGAGCAGTACTTC

clone size: .
J gene: TRBJ2-1
V gene: TRBV27
D gene: .
CDR3 protein: CASSAARDPSYNEQFF
CDR3 DNA: TGTGCCAGCAGTGCCGCCCGGGATCCCTCCTACAATGAGCAGTTCTTC

clone size: .
J gene: TRBJ2-7
V gene: TRBV9
D gene: .
CDR3 protein: CASSVGAGFAYEQYF
CDR3 DNA: TGTGCCAGCAGCGTAGGTGCGGGGTTCGCTTACGAGCAGTACTTC

clone size: .
J gene: TRBJ2-7
V gene: TRBV4-1
D gene: .
CDR3 protein: CASSPPGTYEQYF
CDR3 DNA: TGCGCCAGCAGCCCGCCAGGGACCTACGAGCAGTACTTC

clone size: .
J gene: TRBJ1-1
V gene: TRBV27
D gene: .
CDR3 protein: CASKGAEAFF
CDR3 DNA: TGTGCCAGCAAGGGGGCTGAAGCTTTCTTT

clone size: once
J gene: TRBJ1-3
V gene: TRBV7-2
D gene: .
CDR3 protein: CASSASVVDPRDGNTIYF
CDR3 DNA: TGTGCCAGCAGCGCATCCGTCGTAGACCCGCGGGATGGAAACACCATATATTTT

clone size: .
J gene: TRBJ2-3
V gene: TRBV11-2
D gene: .
CDR3 protein: CASSLGSQGSTDTQYF
CDR3 DNA: TGTGCCAGCAGCTTGGGGTCACAGGGCAGCACAGATACGCAGTATTTT

clone size: .
J gene: TRBJ1-3
V gene: TRBV12-3/TRBV12-4
D gene: .
CDR3 protein: CASKLNSGNTIYF
CDR3 DNA: TGTGCCAGCAAACTAAATTCCGGAAACACCATATATTTT

clone size: .
J gene: TRBJ2-5
V gene: TRBV18
D gene: TRBD1
CDR3 protein: CASSPGTGGNQETQYF
CDR3 DNA: TGTGCCAGCTCACCTGGGACAGGGGGCAACCAAGAGACCCAGTACTTC

clone size: .
J gene: TRBJ1-4
V gene: TRBV2
D gene: .
CDR3 protein: CASSVGREKLFF
CDR3 DNA: TGTGCCAGCAGTGTGGGGAGAGAAAAACTGTTTTTT

clone size: .
J gene: TRBJ2-1
V gene: TRBV5-4
D gene: .
CDR3 protein: CASSPGAVPYNEQFF
CDR3 DNA: TGTGCCAGCAGCCCCGGAGCGGTACCCTACAATGAGCAGTTCTTC

clone size: .
J gene: TRBJ2-2
V gene: TRBV4-3
D gene: TRBD2
CDR3 protein: CASSPQAGVNTGELFF
CDR3 DNA: TGCGCCAGCAGCCCCCAGGCGGGGGTGAACACCGGGGAGCTGTTTTTT